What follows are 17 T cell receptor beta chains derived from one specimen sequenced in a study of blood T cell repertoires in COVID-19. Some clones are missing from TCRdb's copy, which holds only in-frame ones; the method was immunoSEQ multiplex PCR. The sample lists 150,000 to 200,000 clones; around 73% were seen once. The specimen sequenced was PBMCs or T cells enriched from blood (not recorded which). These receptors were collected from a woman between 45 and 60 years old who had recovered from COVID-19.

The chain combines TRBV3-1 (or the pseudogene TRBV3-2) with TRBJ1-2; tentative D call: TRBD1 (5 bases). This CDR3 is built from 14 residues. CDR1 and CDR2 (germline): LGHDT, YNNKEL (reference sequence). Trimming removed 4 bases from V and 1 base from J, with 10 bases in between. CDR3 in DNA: TGTGCCAGCAGCCGGGGCGGGGTTAACTATGGCTACACCTTC. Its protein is CASSRGGVNYGYTF.

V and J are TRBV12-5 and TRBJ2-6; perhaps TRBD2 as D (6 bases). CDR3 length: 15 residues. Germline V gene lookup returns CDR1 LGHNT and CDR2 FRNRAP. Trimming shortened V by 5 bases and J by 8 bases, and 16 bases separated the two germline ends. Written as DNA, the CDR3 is TGTGCTAGTGGTACAACCGCCGGGGGAACCAACGTCCTGACTTTC. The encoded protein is CASGTTAGGTNVLTF.

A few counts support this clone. As DNA, the CDR3 is TGTGCCAGCGGCCGAGAAAACCGGGCCTACAATGAGCAGTTCTTC. This sequence encodes CASGRENRAYNEQFF. The chain has TRBV9 and TRBJ2-1; the D is unclear. Germline CDR1 and CDR2: SGDLS and YYNGEE. This CDR3 region has 15 residues. Trimming stripped 7 bases from V and 2 bases from J, with 16 bases between. Drawing the rest from reference TRBV9 and TRBJ2-1, the complete variable domain is DSGVTQTPKHLITATGQRVTLRCSPRSGDLSVYWYQQSLDQGLQFLIQYYNGEERAKGNILERFSAQQFPDLHSELNLSSLELGDSALYFCASGRENRAYNEQFFGPGTRLTVL.

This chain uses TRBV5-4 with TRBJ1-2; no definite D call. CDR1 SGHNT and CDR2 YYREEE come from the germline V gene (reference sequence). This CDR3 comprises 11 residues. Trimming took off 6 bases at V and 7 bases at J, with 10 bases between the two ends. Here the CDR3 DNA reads TGTGCCAGCACCGCGGAGAGTGGCTACACCTTC. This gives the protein CASTAESGYTF. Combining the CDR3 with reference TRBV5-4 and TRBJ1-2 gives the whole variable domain ETGVTQSPTHLIKTRGQQVTLRCSSQSGHNTVSWYQQALGQGPQFIFQYYREEENGRGNFPPRFSGLQFPNYSSELNVNALELDDSALYLCASTAESGYTFGSGTRLTVV.

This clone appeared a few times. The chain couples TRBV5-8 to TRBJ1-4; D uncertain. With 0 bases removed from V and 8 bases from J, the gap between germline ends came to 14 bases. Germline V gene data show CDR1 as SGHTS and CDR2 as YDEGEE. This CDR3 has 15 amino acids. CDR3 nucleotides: TGTGCCAGCAGCTTGGTCGGGGAAGGAACGGAAAAACTGTTTTTT. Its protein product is CASSLVGEGTEKLFF.

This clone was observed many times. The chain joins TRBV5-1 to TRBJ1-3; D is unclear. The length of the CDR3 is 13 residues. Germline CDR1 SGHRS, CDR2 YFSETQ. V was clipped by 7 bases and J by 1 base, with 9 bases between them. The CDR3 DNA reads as TGCGCCAGCCGTAAGGAGTCTGGAAACACCATATATTTT. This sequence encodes CASRKESGNTIYF.

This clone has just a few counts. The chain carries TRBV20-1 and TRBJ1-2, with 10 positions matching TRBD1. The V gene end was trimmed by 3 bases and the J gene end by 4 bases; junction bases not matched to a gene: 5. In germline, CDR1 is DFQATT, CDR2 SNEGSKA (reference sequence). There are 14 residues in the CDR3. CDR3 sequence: CSASGGQGSYGYTF. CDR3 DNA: TGCAGTGCTAGTGGGGGACAGGGGAGCTATGGCTACACCTTC.

In DNA, the CDR3 is TGCGCCAGCAGTGCTAATAGCGGGAGGGCTTACGAGCAGTACTTC. Protein product: CASSANSGRAYEQYF. V usage is TRBV10-2 and J usage is TRBJ2-7; 11 bases are shared with TRBD2. Per germline, CDR1 WSHSY and CDR2 SAAADI. CDR3 length: 15 amino acids. The trim removed 4 bases at V and 4 bases at J, leaving 6 bases unmatched.

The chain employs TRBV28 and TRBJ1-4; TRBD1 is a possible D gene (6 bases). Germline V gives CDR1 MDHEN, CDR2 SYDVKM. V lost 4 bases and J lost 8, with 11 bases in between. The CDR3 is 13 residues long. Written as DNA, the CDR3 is TGTGCCAGCAGTTCGGGGACACCCGAAAAACTGTTTTTT. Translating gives CASSSGTPEKLFF. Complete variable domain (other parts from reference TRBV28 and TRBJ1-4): DVKVTQSSRYLVKRTGEKVFLECVQDMDHENMFWYRQDPGLGLRLIYFSYDVKMKEKGDIPEGYSVSREKKERFSLILESASTNQTSMYLCASSSGTPEKLFFGSGTQLSVL.

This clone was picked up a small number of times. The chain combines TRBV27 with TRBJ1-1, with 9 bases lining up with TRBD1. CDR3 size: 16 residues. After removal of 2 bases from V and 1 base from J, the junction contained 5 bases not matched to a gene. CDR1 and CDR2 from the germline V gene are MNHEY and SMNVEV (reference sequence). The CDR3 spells CASSLTGGGWNTEAFF. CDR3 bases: TGTGCCAGCAGTTTAACAGGGGGCGGGTGGAACACTGAAGCTTTCTTT.

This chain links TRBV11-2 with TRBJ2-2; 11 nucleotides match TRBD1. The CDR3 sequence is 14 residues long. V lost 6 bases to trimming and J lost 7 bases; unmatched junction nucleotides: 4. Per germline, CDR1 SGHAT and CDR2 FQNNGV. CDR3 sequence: CASRDRGLHGELFF. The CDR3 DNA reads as TGTGCCAGCAGGGACAGGGGGCTTCACGGGGAGCTGTTTTTT.

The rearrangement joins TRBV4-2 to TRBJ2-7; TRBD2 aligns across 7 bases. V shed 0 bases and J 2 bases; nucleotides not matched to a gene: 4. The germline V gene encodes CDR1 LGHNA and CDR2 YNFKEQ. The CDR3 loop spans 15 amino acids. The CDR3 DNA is TGTGCCAGCAGCCAAGATGGGGGAGGGCCCTACGAGCAGTACTTC. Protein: CASSQDGGGPYEQYF.

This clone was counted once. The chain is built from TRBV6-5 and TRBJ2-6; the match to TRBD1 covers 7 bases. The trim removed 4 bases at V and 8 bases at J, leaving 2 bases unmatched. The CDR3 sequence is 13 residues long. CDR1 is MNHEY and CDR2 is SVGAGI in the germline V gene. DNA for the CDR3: TGTGCCAGCAGTTTGACAGGGTCCAACGTCCTGACTTTC. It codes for CASSLTGSNVLTF.

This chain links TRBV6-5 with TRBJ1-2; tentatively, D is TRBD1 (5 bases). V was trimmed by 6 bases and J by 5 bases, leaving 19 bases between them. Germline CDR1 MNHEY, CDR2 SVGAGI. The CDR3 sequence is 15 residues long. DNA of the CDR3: TGTGCCAGCAGAAAGGGTCTTACAGGTCCTTATGGCTACACCTTC. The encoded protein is CASRKGLTGPYGYTF.

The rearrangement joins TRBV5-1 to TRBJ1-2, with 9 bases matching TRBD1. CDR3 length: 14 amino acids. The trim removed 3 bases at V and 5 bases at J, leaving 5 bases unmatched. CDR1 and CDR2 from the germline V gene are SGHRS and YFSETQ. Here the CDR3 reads CASSSGTGRYGYTF. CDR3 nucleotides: TGCGCCAGCAGCTCCGGGACAGGGAGGTATGGCTACACCTTC.

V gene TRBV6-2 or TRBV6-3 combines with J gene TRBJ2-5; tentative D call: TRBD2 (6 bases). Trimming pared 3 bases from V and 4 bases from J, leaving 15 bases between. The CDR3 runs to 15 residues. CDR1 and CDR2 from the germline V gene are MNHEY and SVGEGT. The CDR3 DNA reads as TGTGCCAGCAGTTATCGGGCGGGAAAGGGAGAGACCCAGTACTTC. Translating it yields CASSYRAGKGETQYF.

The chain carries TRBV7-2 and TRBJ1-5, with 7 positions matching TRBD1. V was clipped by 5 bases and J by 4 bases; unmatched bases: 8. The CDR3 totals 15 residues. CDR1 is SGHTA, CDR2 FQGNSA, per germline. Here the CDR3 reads CASSPLTGWNQPQHF. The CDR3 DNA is TGTGCCAGCAGCCCTCTGACAGGGTGGAATCAGCCCCAGCATTTT.